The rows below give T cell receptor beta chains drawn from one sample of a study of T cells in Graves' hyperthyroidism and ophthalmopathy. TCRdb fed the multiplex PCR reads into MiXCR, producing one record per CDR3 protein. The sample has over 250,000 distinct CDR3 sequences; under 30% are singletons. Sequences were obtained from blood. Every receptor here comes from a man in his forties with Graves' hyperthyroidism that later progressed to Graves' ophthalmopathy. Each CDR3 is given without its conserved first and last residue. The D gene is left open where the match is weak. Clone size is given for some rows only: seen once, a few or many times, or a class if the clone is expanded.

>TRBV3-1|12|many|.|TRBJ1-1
ASSQDFRGTEAF
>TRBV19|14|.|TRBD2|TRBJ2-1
ASSILAGEVYNEQF
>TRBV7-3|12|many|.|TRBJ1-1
ASSSKPNGAEAF
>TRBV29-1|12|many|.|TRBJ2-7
SVGHGTASYEQY
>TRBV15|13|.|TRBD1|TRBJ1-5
ATSEGAGRHQPQH
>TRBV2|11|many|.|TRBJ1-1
ASLQGARTEAF
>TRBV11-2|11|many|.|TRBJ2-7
ASSLQSNYEQY
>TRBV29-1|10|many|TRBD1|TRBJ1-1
SADQGAAEAF
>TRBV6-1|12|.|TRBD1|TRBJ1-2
ATSRDRVNYGYT
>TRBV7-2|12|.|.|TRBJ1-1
ASSLANWEREAF
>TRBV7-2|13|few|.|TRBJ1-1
ASSLALRQNTEAF
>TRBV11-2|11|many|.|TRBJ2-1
ASSGSSYNEQF
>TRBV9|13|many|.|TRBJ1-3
ASSVNDISGNTIY
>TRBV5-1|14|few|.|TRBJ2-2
ASSLASPRATGELF
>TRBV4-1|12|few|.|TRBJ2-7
ASSQDSWEYEQY
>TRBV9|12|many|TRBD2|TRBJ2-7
ASSVDGTTHEQY
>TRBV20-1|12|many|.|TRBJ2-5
SARDWRGQETQY
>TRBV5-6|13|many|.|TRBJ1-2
ASSPVSGAYYGYT
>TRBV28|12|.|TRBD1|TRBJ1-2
ASSETGESYGYT
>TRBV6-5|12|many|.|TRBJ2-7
ASRTHDTFYEQY
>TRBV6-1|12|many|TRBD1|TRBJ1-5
ASSVRDRTQPQH
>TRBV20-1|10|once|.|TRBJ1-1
SAVRANTEAF
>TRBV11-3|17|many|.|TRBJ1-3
ASSSCTSWGFWAGNTIY